The T cell receptor beta chain under discussion was sequenced for a study of vaccination and CD4 T cells after COVID-19. Study at large: Timing of post-vaccine sample collection was a median 72 days after dose two, with a range of 14 to 241.

The Oncomine TCR Beta short-read assay was applied to DNA of cultured CD4+ T cells. Genomic DNA was drawn out of CD4+ T cells grown in culture. TCRdb re-analysed the PCR reads in MiXCR, keeping a single row per CDR3 protein. The table lists about 7,800 distinct CDR3 sequences, about 54% of them singletons, with approximately 35% in the top ten. Treatment described: 10-day PBMC culture with coronavirus spike peptide pools or control peptides (ViraFEST assay). Study-wide points: Recorded median SARS-CoV-2-reactive clonotype numbers increased from 21 to 38 without reaching significance.

Per the germline V gene, CDR1 is SEHNR and CDR2 is FQNEAQ (reference sequence). The V gene lost 3 bases and the J gene lost 1 base, with 9 bases spanning the gap. The CDR3 is 14 residues long. Comment on this clonotype: Its specificity is not known.

The clonotype was recovered from a human donor who had recovered from COVID-19. The specimen sequenced was CD4+ T cells from blood, cultured in vitro. The chain links TRBV7-9 to TRBJ1-1; maybe TRBD1 (5 bases). The CDR3 DNA reads TGTGCCAGCAGCTTTGGGGGGAGGAACACTGAAGCTTTCTTT. This encodes CASSFGGRNTEAFF.